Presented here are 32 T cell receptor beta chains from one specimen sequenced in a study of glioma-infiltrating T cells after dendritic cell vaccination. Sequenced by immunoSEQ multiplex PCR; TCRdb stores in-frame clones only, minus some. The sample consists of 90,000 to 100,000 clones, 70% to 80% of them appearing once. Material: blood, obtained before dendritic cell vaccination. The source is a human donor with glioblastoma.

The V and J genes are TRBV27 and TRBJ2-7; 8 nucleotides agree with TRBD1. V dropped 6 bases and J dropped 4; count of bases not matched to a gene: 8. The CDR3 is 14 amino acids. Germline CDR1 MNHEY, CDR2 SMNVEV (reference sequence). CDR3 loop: CASRRQGTPYEQYF. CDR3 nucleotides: TGTGCCAGCAGAAGACAGGGGACTCCGTACGAGCAGTACTTC.

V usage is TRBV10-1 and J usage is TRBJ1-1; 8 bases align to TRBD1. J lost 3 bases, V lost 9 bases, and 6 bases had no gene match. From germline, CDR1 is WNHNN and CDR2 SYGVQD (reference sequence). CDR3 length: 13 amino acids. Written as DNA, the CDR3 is TGCGCCAGTTCCGACAGGGGAGACACTGAAGCTTTCTTT. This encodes CASSDRGDTEAFF.

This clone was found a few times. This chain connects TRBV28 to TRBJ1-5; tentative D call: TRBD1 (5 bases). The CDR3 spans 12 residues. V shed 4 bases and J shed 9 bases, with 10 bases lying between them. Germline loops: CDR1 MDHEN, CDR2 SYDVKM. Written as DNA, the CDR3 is TGTGCCAGCAGTTCGGCGGGGGGGCCCCAGCATTTT. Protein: CASSSAGGPQHF.

The CDR3 spells CASTRGTEYEQYF. Here the CDR3 DNA reads TGTGCCAGCACTCGTGGGACAGAGTACGAGCAGTACTTC. The gene calls are TRBV6-5 and TRBJ2-7; 7 bases are shared with TRBD1. The ends lost 7 bases at V and 4 bases at J; junction bases unmatched: 7. Germline lookup yields CDR1 MNHEY and CDR2 SVGAGI. This CDR3 is built from 13 residues.

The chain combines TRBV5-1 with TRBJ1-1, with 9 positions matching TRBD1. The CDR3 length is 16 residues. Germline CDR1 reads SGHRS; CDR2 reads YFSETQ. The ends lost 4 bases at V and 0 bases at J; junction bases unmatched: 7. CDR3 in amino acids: CASSPHGQGLNTEAFF. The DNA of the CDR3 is TGCGCCAGCAGCCCGCACGGACAGGGGTTGAACACTGAAGCTTTCTTT.

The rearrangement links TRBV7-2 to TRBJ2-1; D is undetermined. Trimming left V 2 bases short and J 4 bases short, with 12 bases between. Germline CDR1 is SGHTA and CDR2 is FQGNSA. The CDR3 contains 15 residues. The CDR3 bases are TGTGCCAGCAGCTTACTCCAAGGAGAATACAATGAGCAGTTCTTC. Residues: CASSLLQGEYNEQFF.

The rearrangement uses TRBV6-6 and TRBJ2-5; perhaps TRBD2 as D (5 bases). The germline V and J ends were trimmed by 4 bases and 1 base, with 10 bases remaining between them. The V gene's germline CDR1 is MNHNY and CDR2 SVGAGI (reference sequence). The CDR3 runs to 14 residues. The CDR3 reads CASSWETIQETQYF. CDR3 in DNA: TGTGCCAGCAGTTGGGAGACGATCCAAGAGACCCAGTACTTC.

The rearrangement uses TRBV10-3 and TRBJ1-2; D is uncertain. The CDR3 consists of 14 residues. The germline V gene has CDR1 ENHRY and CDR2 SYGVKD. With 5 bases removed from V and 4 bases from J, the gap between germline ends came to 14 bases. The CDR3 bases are TGTGCCATCAGTCCGACCGCGGGGAGCTATGGCTACACCTTC. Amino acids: CAISPTAGSYGYTF.

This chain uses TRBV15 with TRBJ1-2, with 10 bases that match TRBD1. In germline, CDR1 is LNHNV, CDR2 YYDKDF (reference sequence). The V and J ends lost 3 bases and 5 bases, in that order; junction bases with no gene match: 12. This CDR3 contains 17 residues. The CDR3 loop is CATSRAGTGDSPYGYTF. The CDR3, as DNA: TGTGCCACCAGCAGGGCCGGGACAGGGGACTCGCCATATGGCTACACCTTC.

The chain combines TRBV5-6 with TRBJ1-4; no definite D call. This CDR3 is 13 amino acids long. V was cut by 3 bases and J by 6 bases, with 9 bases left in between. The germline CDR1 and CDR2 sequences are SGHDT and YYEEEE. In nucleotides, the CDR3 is TGTGCCAGCAGCTCCGGGATCCATGAAAAACTGTTTTTT. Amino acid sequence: CASSSGIHEKLFF. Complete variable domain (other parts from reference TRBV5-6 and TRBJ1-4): DAGVTQSPTHLIKTRGQQVTLRCSPKSGHDTVSWYQQALGQGPQFIFQYYEEEERQRGNFPDRFSGHQFPNYSSELNVNALLLGDSALYLCASSSGIHEKLFFGSGTQLSVL.

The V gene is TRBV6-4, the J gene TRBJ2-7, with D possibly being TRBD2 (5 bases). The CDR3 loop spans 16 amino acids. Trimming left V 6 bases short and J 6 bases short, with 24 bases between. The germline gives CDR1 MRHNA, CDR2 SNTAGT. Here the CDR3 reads CASSVVGGTTPSEQYF. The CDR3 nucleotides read TGTGCCAGCAGCGTGGTAGGAGGTACGACCCCCTCCGAGCAGTACTTC.

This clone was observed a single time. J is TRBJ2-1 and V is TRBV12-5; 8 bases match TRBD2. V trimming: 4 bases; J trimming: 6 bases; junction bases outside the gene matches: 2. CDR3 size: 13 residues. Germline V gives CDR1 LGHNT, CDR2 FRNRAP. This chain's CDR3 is CASGSGTSNEQFF. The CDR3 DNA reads TGTGCTAGTGGTTCCGGGACTAGCAATGAGCAGTTCTTC.

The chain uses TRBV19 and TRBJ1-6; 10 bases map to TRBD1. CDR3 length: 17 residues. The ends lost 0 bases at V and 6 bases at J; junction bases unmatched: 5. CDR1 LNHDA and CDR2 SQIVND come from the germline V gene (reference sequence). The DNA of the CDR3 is TGTGCCAGTAGTATAGATATTCGGGACAGGGGTAATTCACCCCTCCACTTT. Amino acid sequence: CASSIDIRDRGNSPLHF. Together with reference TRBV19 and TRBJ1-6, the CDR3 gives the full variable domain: DGGITQSPKYLFRKEGQNVTLSCEQNLNHDAMYWYRQDPGQGLRLIYYSQIVNDFQKGDIAEGYSVSREKKESFPLTVTSAQKNPTAFYLCASSIDIRDRGNSPLHFGNGTRLTVT.

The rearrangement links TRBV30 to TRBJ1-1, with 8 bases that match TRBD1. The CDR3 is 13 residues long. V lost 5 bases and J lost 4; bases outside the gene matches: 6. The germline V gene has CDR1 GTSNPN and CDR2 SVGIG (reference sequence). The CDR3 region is CAWDRGEFTEAFF. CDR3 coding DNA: TGTGCCTGGGACAGGGGAGAGTTCACTGAAGCTTTCTTT.

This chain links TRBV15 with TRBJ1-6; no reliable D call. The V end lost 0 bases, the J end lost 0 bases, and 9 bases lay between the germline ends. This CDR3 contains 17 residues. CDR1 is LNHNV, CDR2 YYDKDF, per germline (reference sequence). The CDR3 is CATSRDHRSSYNSPLHF. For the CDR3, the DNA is TGTGCCACCAGCAGAGATCATAGGAGCTCCTATAATTCACCCCTCCACTTT. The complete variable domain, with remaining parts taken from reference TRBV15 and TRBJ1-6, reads DAMVIQNPRYQVTQFGKPVTLSCSQTLNHNVMYWYQQKSSQAPKLLFHYYDKDFNNEADTPDNFQSRRPNTSFCFLDIRSPGLGDTAMYLCATSRDHRSSYNSPLHFGNGTRLTVT.

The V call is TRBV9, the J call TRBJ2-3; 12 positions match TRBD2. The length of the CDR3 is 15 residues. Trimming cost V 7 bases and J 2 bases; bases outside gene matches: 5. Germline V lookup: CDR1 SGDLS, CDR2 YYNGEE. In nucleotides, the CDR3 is TGTGCCAGCGGGGGGACTAGCGGGTCCACAGATACGCAGTATTTT. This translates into CASGGTSGSTDTQYF.

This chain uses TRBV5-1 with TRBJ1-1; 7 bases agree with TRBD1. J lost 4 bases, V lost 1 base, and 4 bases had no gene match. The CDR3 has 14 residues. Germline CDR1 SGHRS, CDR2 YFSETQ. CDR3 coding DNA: TGCGCCAGCAGCTTGCGACAGGGAGGCACTGAAGCTTTCTTT. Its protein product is CASSLRQGGTEAFF.

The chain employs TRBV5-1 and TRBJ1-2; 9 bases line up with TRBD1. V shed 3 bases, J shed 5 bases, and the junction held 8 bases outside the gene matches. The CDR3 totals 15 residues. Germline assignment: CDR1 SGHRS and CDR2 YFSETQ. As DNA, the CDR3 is TGCGCCAGCAGCTACGCCGGGACAGGGTCGTATGGCTACACCTTC. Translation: CASSYAGTGSYGYTF. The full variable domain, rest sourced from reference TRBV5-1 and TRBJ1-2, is KAGVTQTPRYLIKTRGQQVTLSCSPISGHRSVSWYQQTPGQGLQFLFEYFSETQRNKGNFPGRFSGRQFSNSRSEMNVSTLELGDSALYLCASSYAGTGSYGYTFGSGTRLTVV.

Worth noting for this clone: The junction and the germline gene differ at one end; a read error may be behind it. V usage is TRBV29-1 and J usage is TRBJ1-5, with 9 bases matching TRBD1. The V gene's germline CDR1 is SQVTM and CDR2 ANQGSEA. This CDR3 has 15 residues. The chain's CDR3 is CSVQEGQGRNQPQHF. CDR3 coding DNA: TGCAGCGTTCAAGAGGGACAGGGTAGAAATCAGCCCCAGCATTTT. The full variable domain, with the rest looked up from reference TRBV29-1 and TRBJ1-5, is SAVISQKPSRDICQRGTSLTIQCQVDSQVTMMFWYRQQPGQSLTLIATANQGSEATYESGFVIDKFPISRPNLTFSTLTVSNMSPEDSSIYLCSVQEGQGRNQPQHFGDGTRLSIL.

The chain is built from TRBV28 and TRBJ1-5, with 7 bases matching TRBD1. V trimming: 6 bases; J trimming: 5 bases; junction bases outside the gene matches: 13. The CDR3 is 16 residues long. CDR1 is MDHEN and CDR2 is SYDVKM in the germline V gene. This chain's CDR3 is CASSSHRQGVYQPQHF. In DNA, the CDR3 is TGTGCCAGCAGCTCCCACCGACAGGGAGTGTATCAGCCCCAGCATTTT.

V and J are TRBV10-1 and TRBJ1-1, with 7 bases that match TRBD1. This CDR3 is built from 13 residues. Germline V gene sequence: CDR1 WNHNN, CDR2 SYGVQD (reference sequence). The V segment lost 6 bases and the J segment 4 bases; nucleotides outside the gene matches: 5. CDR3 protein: CASRDQGGTEAFF. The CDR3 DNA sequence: TGCGCCAGCAGAGACCAGGGGGGCACTGAAGCTTTCTTT.

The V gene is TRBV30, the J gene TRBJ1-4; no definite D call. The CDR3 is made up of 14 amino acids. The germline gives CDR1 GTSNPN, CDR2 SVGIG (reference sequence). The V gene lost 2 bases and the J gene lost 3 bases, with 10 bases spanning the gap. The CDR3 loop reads CAWSYQWPNEKLFF. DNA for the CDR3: TGTGCCTGGAGTTATCAGTGGCCTAATGAAAAACTGTTTTTT. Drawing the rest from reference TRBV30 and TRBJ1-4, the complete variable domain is SQTIHQWPATLVQPVGSPLSLECTVEGTSNPNLYWYRQAAGRGLQLLFYSVGIGQISSEVPQNLSASRPQDRQFILSSKKLLLSDSGFYLCAWSYQWPNEKLFFGSGTQLSVL.

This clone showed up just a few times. Here the CDR3 reads CASSSPPAGGPETQYF. The CDR3 bases are TGTGCCAGCAGCTCCCCTCCAGCGGGAGGGCCGGAGACCCAGTACTTC. V usage is TRBV4-2 and J usage is TRBJ2-5, with 10 bases matching TRBD2. CDR1 LGHNA and CDR2 YNFKEQ come from the germline V gene. Germline trimming cut 5 bases from V and 5 bases from J; bases unmatched to any gene: 11. The CDR3 is 16 amino acids.

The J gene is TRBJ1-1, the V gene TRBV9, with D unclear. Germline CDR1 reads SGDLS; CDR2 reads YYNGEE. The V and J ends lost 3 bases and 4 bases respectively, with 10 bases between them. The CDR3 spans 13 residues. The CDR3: CASSAIGSTEAFF. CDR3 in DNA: TGTGCCAGCAGCGCAATAGGGAGCACTGAAGCTTTCTTT.

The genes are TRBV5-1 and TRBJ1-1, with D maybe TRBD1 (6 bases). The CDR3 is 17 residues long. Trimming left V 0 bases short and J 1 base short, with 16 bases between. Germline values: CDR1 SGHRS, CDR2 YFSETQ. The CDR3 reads CASSLAPGGGENTEAFF. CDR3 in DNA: TGCGCCAGCAGCTTGGCTCCTGGCGGGGGCGAGAACACTGAAGCTTTCTTT.

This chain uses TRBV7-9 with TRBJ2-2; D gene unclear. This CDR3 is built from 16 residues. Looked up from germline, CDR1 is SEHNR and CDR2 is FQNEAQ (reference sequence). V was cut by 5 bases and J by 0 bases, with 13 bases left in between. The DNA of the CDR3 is TGTGCCAGCAGCGCCCTCCGAGTTGCGAACACCGGGGAGCTGTTTTTT. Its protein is CASSALRVANTGELFF.

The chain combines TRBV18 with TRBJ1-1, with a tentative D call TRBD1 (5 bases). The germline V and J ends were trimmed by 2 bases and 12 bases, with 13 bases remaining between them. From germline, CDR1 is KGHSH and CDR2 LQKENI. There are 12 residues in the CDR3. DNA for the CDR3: TGTGCCAGCTCACCAGTTCAGGGAGGAACTTTCTTT. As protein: CASSPVQGGTFF.

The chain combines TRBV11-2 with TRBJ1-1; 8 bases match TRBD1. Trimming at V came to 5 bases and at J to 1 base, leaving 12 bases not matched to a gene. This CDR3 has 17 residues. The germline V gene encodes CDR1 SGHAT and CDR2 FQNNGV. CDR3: CASSSPGQVIQNTEAFF. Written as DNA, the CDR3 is TGTGCCAGCAGCAGCCCGGGACAGGTCATACAGAACACTGAAGCTTTCTTT.

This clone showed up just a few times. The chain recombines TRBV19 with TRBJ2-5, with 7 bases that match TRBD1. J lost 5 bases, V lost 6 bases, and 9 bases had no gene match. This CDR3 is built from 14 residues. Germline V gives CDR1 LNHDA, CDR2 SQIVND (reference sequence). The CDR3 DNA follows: TGTGCCAGTAGCCCCCAGGGGGTGGGGGAGACCCAGTACTTC. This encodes CASSPQGVGETQYF.

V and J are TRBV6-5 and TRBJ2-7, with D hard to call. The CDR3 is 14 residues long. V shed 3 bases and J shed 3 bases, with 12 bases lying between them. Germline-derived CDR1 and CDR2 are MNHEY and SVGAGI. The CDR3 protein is CASSYAPDIYEQYF. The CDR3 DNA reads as TGTGCCAGCAGTTATGCGCCAGACATCTACGAGCAGTACTTC.

As DNA, the CDR3 is TGTGCCAGCAGCCAGGGACAGTATGGAAACACCATATATTTT. This codes for CASSQGQYGNTIYF. This chain connects TRBV7-9 to TRBJ1-3, with 7 bases identical to TRBD1. Trimming took 5 bases from V and 3 from J; bases not matched to a gene: 4. CDR3 size: 14 residues. Looked up from germline, CDR1 is SEHNR and CDR2 is FQNEAQ (reference sequence).

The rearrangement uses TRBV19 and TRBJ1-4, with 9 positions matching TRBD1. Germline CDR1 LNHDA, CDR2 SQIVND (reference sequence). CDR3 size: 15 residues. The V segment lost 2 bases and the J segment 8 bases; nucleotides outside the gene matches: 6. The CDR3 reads CASSIWGQGEEKLFF. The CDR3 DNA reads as TGTGCCAGTAGTATATGGGGACAGGGTGAAGAAAAACTGTTTTTT.